These T cell receptor beta chains were read from a single sample in a study of identifying expanded T cells in peripheral blood. Profiling relied on immunoSEQ multiplex PCR, and the TCRdb table lists in-frame clones only, not all of them. This table holds 100,000 to 150,000 clones, approximately 86% found once. Sequencing input: blood. The receptors stem from a person aged 18 to 69 in good health. The conserved cysteine and the conserved F or W are not part of the CDR3 here. D genes are given only for firm matches.

J: TRBJ2-5; V: TRBV28; D: NA; CDR3: ASRTYQETQY
J: TRBJ1-3; V: TRBV21-1; D: NA; CDR3: ASTPRGSRNTIY
J: TRBJ2-6; V: TRBV13; D: NA; CDR3: ASSLVDSGANVLT
J: TRBJ2-7; V: TRBV5-1; D: NA; CDR3: ASSSARAGAYEQY
J: TRBJ2-2; V: TRBV27; D: NA; CDR3: ASRQPGSGELF
J: TRBJ1-2; V: TRBV5-4; D: NA; CDR3: ASSPIRQDYGYT
J: TRBJ2-2; V: TRBV5-4; D: NA; CDR3: ASSLVGRGINTGELF
J: TRBJ2-7; V: TRBV7-3; D: TRBD1; CDR3: ASSFKKRETGTVTYEQY
J: TRBJ2-1; V: TRBV2; D: NA; CDR3: ASRGGGDYNEQF
J: TRBJ2-3; V: TRBV25-1; D: NA; CDR3: ASRYTDTQY
J: TRBJ1-2; V: TRBV23-1; D: NA; CDR3: ASSQLKVEGRAGYT